The clone carrying this TCR beta chain was counted between two and nine times. The antigen remains undetermined. This sample was included in a study of response to subunit inactivated influenza vaccine. Study-wide points: With each seasonal influenza vaccination, the authors suggested, few new T cells are recruited.

TCRdb redid the calling of the RT-PCR reads with MiXCR, one entry per CDR3 protein. The sample lists about 500,000 distinct CDR3 sequences; 16% were seen once. V was trimmed by 4 bases and J by 6 bases, leaving 13 bases between them. This CDR3 has 14 residues. Germline V gene data show CDR1 as SGHTA and CDR2 as FQGNSA. The rearrangement uses TRBV7-2 and TRBJ1-5, with D hard to call. The source is a man aged 50 to 69 who received an inactivated influenza vaccine. Material: CD4+ T cells sorted from PBMCs, obtained less than 30 months after vaccination. The CDR3 region has the DNA TGTGCCAGCAGCTCCGGACCGATAGGTCAGCCCCAGCATTTT. Its protein product is CASSSGPIGQPQHF. The variable domain in full, with the rest retrieved from reference TRBV7-2 and TRBJ1-5, is GAGVSQSPSNKVTEKGKDVELRCDPISGHTALYWYRQSLGQGLEFLIYFQGNSAPDKSGLPSDRFSAERTGGSVSTLTIQRTQQEDSAVYLCASSSGPIGQPQHFGDGTRLSIL.